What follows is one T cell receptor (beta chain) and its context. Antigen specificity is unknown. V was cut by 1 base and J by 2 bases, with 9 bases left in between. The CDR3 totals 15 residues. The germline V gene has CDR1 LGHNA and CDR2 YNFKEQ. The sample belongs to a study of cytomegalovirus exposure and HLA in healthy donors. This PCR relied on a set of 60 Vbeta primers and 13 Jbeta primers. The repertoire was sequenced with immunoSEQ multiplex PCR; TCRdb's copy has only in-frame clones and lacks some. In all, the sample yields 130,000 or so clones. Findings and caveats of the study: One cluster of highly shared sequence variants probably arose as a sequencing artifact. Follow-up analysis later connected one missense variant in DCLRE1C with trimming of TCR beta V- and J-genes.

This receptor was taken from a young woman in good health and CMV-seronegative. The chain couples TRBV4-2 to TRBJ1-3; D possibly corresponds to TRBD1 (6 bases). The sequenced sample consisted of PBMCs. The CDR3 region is CASSQARDTGNTIYF. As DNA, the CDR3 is TGTGCCAGCAGCCAAGCCCGGGACACTGGAAACACCATATATTTT.